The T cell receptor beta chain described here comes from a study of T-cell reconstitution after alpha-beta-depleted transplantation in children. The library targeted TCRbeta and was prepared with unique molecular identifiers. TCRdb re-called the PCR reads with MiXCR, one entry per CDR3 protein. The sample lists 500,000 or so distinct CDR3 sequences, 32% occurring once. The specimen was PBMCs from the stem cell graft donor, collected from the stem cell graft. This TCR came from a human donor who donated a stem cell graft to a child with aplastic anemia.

CDR3 in amino acids: CASSIGGTGSLAQPQHF. CDR3 DNA: TGTGCCAGTAGTATAGGTGGGACAGGTAGTTTAGCGCAGCCCCAGCATTTT. The chain couples TRBV19 to TRBJ1-5, with TRBD1 identical over 8 bases. In germline, CDR1 is LNHDA, CDR2 SQIVND (reference sequence). There are 17 residues in the CDR3. The trim removed 1 base at V and 7 bases at J, leaving 12 bases unmatched.